What follows are 2 T cell receptor beta chains derived from one specimen sequenced in a study of vaccination effects on CD4 cells after COVID-19. Under the ViraFEST assay, PBMC were stimulated with viral peptide pools so that antigen-specific CD4+ T cells expanded. Sequencing was performed afterwards. Researchers isolated CD4+ T cells once 9 to 11 days of culture had elapsed. Vaccine administered to participants consisted of two doses of either BNT162b2 or mRNA-1273. The table came from immunoSEQ multiplex PCR; TCRdb's copy has only in-frame clones and leaves some out. In the table there are about 66,000 clones, 76% of which are singletons. Their recognized antigens are unknown. The material was CD4+ T cells from PBMCs cultured with HCoV-OC43 spike peptides, obtained after COVID-19 vaccination. As for subset: HCoV-OC43 spike overlapping peptide pool stimulation. These receptors came from a human donor who received a COVID-19 vaccine.

The chain carries TRBV4-3 and TRBJ1-2; the D is unclear. V shed 5 bases and J shed 8 bases, with 15 bases lying between them. Germline CDR1 and CDR2: LGHNA and YSLEER. The CDR3 is 13 amino acids. DNA of the CDR3: TGCGCCAGCAGCTCTACGAGTTCCAGCGGCTACACCTTC. It codes for CASSSTSSSGYTF.

The chain has TRBV6-5 and TRBJ1-4; 7 nucleotides agree with TRBD1. The CDR3 is 14 amino acids. Germline assignment: CDR1 MNHEY and CDR2 SVGAGI. V shed 5 bases and J 8 bases; nucleotides not matched to a gene: 8. The CDR3 coding sequence is TGTGCCAGCAGTCCAGGGGGATTCGGGGAAAAACTGTTTTTT. It specifies CASSPGGFGEKLFF.